The next 16 T cell receptor beta chains were all read from a single sample in a study of post-analysis software for immune sequencing data. These TCRs are of unknown antigen specificity. Points from the study as a whole: The five TRBV segments detected at higher frequency in patients than in controls included TRBV5-6, TRBV5-1 and TRBV20-1.

Prepared libraries of TCR beta cDNA carried unique molecular identifiers. TCRdb ran MiXCR on the PCR reads and lists one entry per CDR3 protein. Of hundreds of thousands of distinct CDR3 sequences in the sample, 44% were seen once. The sample was blood. These receptors were collected from a girl aged 5-17 years with multiple sclerosis.

The chain couples TRBV3-1 to TRBJ1-5; 9 positions match TRBD1. Germline lookup yields CDR1 LGHDT and CDR2 YNNKEL (reference sequence). The V gene end was trimmed by 1 base and the J gene end by 2 bases; junction bases not matched to a gene: 3. The CDR3 loop spans 16 amino acids. CDR3 DNA sequence: TGTGCCAGCAGCCAAGCGGGACAGGGAGGCAATCAGCCCCAGCATTTT. Amino acid sequence: CASSQAGQGGNQPQHF. Supplemented by reference TRBV3-1 and TRBJ1-5, the full variable domain reads DTAVSQTPKYLVTQMGNDKSIKCEQNLGHDTMYWYKQDSKKFLKIMFSYNNKELIINETVPNRFSPKSPDKAHLNLHINSLELGDSAVYFCASSQAGQGGNQPQHFGDGTRLSIL.

CDR3 loop: CASSSPGGEETQYF. DNA of the CDR3: TGTGCCAGCAGCTCCCCAGGAGGGGAAGAGACCCAGTACTTC. The chain employs TRBV7-6 and TRBJ2-5; perhaps TRBD2 as D (6 bases). Trimming removed 4 bases from V and 3 bases from J, with 12 bases in between. CDR3 length equals 14 residues. In germline, CDR1 is SGHVS, CDR2 FNYEAQ.

The chain has TRBV9 and TRBJ1-2; D gene unclear. CDR3 length: 16 residues. Germline CDR1 SGDLS, CDR2 YYNGEE. V lost 3 bases to trimming and J lost 10 bases, with 25 bases between them. The chain's CDR3 is CASSETGWDTSVDYTF. CDR3 in DNA: TGTGCCAGCAGCGAGACCGGGTGGGATACATCTGTCGACTACACCTTC.

This clonotype was picked up a small number of times. The V and J genes are TRBV29-1 and TRBJ2-3; TRBD2 agrees at 9 bases. Germline CDR1 reads SQVTM; CDR2 reads ANQGSEA. V lost 6 bases to trimming and J lost 5 bases; unmatched junction nucleotides: 6. The CDR3 covers 13 residues. CDR3 sequence (DNA): TGCAGCGTATCCGGGACTAGCTTAGATACGCAGTATTTT. Translated: CSVSGTSLDTQYF.

The V and J genes are TRBV4-2 and TRBJ2-5, with 7 bases aligning to TRBD2. This CDR3 region has 14 residues. J lost 5 bases, V lost 0 bases, and 3 bases had no gene match. Germline V gene lookup returns CDR1 LGHNA and CDR2 YNFKEQ. In DNA form, the CDR3 reads TGTGCCAGCAGCCAAGACCCCGGGGGGGAGACCCAGTACTTC. This translates into CASSQDPGGETQYF.

This sequence joins TRBV10-3 and TRBJ2-1; D ambiguous. Germline lookup yields CDR1 ENHRY and CDR2 SYGVKD. The CDR3 is 13 amino acids. The germline V and J ends were trimmed by 2 bases and 2 bases, with 4 bases remaining between them. CDR3 nucleotide sequence: TGTGCCATCAGTGAGCGGGCCTACAATGAGCAGTTCTTC. This codes for CAISERAYNEQFF.

The rearrangement uses TRBV13 and TRBJ2-5, with D perhaps TRBD2 (5 bases). This CDR3 has 15 residues. The germline V and J ends were trimmed by 5 bases and 4 bases, with 17 bases remaining between them. Germline V gene sequence: CDR1 PRHDT, CDR2 FYEKMQ (reference sequence). CDR3: CASSGSATWGETQYF. CDR3 DNA: TGTGCCAGCAGCGGTAGCGCGACCTGGGGAGAGACCCAGTACTTC.

This chain links TRBV20-1 with TRBJ2-3, with D unclear. V lost 3 bases and J 0 bases, leaving 10 bases between the germline ends. Germline V gene data show CDR1 as DFQATT and CDR2 as SNEGSKA (reference sequence). The CDR3 is 14 amino acids. In nucleotides, the CDR3 is TGCAGTGCTAGCCCCGCCGCCAGCACAGATACGCAGTATTTT. Encoded protein: CSASPAASTDTQYF.

This clonotype occurred a few times. V usage is TRBV4-1 and J usage is TRBJ2-1; TRBD2 agrees at 13 bases. Germline CDR1 is MGHRA and CDR2 is YSYEKL. Trimming took 6 bases from V and 9 from J; bases not matched to a gene: 11. The CDR3 contains 16 residues. The CDR3 protein is CASREEGLAGEGEQFF. For the CDR3, the DNA is TGCGCCAGCAGAGAAGAAGGACTAGCGGGAGAGGGTGAGCAGTTCTTC.

This clonotype was seen only a few times. The chain carries TRBV9 and TRBJ1-2; D is perhaps TRBD1 (5 bases). CDR1 and CDR2 (germline): SGDLS, YYNGEE. The CDR3 covers 17 residues. Trimming shortened V by 0 bases and J by 0 bases, and 15 bases separated the two germline ends. The CDR3 sequence: CASSVEPGGIANYGYTF. CDR3 coding DNA: TGTGCCAGCAGCGTAGAGCCGGGGGGGATCGCTAACTATGGCTACACCTTC.

This clonotype was seen just once. This sequence joins TRBV7-3 and TRBJ2-1, with D possibly being TRBD1 (6 bases). CDR1 is SGHTA, CDR2 FQGTGA, per germline. The CDR3 totals 16 residues. Trimming stripped 5 bases from V and 4 bases from J, with 18 bases between. CDR3 nucleotides: TGTGCCAGCAGCCCCGCCCCCGGGACAACTTACAATGAGCAGTTCTTC. Protein sequence: CASSPAPGTTYNEQFF.

The chain has TRBV7-9 and TRBJ1-2; D gene uncertain. This CDR3 spans 14 amino acids. V was shortened by 5 bases and J by 6 bases, with 16 bases between the two germline ends. In germline, CDR1 is SEHNR, CDR2 FQNEAQ (reference sequence). CDR3 bases: TGTGCCAGCAGCCCGACGGGCGCCGGCAATGGCTACACCTTC. It translates to CASSPTGAGNGYTF.

V gene TRBV2 combines with J gene TRBJ2-1; D may be TRBD1 or TRBD2 (6 bases each). The length of the CDR3 is 14 residues. V was clipped by 7 bases and J by 7 bases, with 17 bases between them. Germline loops: CDR1 SNHLY, CDR2 FYNNEI. CDR3 protein: CASTRGTPGNEQFF. CDR3 sequence (DNA): TGTGCCAGCACCCGCGGGACACCGGGGAATGAGCAGTTCTTC.

A few counts support this clonotype. The chain combines TRBV27 with TRBJ2-1, with a weak D call TRBD2 (5 bases). The CDR3 loop spans 16 amino acids. The V gene's germline CDR1 is MNHEY and CDR2 SMNVEV (reference sequence). Trimming took off 5 bases at V and 4 bases at J, with 18 bases between the two ends. As DNA, the CDR3 is TGTGCCAGCAGTACATTGTATAGGACTCTATACAATGAGCAGTTCTTC. Translated, it gives CASSTLYRTLYNEQFF.

This clonotype appeared many times. The rearrangement joins TRBV29-1 to TRBJ2-7; no definite D call. This CDR3 has 11 amino acids. Between the trimmed V and J ends, which lost 5 bases and 2 bases, there was a span of 7 bases. CDR1 and CDR2 from the germline V gene are SQVTM and ANQGSEA. The chain's CDR3 is CSVRQAYEQYF. The CDR3 DNA reads as TGCAGCGTTCGGCAGGCCTACGAGCAGTACTTC.

The chain recombines TRBV2 with TRBJ1-4; 8 nucleotides align to TRBD1. The CDR3 is 14 residues long. J was trimmed by 8 bases and V by 6 bases; bases with no gene match: 8. Germline CDR1 SNHLY, CDR2 FYNNEI. The CDR3 DNA follows: TGTGCCAGCAGAGAGACAGGGGAAAGGGAAAAACTGTTTTTT. Translating it yields CASRETGEREKLFF.